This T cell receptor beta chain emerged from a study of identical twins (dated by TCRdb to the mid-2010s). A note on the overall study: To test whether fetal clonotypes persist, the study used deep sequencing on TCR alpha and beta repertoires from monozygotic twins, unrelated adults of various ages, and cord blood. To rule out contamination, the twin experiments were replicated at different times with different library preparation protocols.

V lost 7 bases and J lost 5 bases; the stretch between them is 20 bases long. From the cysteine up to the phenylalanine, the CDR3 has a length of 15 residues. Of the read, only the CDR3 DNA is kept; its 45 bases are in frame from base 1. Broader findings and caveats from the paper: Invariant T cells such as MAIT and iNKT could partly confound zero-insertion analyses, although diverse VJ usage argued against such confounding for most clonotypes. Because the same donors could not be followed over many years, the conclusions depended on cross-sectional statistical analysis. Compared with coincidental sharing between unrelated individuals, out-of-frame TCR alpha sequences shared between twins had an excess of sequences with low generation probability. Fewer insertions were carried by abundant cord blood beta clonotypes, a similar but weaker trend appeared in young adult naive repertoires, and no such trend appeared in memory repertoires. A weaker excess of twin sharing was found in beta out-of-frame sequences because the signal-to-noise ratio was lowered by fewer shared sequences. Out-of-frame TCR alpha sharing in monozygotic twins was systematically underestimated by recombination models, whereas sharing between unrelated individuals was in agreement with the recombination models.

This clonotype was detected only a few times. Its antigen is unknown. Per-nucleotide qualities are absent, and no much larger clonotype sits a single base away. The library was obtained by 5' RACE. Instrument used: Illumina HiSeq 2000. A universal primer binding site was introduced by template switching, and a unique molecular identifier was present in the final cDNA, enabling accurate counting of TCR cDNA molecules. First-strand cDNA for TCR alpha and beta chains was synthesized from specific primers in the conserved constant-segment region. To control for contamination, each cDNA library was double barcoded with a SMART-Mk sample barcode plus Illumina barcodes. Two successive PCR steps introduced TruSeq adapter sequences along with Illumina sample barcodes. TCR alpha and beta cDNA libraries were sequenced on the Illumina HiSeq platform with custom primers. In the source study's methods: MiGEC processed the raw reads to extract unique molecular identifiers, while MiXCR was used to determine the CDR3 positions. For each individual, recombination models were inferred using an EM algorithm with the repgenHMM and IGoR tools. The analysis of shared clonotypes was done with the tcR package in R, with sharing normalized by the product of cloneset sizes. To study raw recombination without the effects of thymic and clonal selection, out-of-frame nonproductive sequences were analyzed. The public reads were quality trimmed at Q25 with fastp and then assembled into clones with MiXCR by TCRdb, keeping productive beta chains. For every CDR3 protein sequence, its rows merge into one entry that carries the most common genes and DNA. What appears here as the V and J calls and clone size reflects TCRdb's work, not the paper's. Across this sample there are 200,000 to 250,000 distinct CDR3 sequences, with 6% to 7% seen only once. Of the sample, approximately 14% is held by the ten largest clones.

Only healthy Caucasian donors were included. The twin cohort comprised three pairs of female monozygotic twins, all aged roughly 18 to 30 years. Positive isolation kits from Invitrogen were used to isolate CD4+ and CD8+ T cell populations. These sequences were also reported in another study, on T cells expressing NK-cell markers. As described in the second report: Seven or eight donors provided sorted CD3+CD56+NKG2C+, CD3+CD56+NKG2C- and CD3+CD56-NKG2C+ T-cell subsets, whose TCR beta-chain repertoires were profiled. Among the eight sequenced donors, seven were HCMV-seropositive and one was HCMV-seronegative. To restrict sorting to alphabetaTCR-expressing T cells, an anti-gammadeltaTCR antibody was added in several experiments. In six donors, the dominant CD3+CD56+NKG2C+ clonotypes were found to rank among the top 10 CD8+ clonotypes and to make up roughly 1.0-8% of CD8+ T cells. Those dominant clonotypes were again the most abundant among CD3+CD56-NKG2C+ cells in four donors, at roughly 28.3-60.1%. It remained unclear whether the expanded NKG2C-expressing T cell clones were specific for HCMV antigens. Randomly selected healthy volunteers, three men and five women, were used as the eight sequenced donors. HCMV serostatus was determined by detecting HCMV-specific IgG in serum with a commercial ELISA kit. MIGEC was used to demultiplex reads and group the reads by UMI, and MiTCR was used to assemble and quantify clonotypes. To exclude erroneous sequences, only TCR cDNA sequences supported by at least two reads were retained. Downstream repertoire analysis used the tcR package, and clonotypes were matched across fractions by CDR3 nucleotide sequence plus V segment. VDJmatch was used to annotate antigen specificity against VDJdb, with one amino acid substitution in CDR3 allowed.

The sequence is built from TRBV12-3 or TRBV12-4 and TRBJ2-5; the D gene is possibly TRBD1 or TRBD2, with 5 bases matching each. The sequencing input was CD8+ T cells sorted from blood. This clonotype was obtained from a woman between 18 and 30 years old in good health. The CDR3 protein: CASTGTVRGWETQYF. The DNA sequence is TGTGCCAGCACCGGTACGGTACGGGGCTGGGAGACCCAGTACTTC.